The next 27 T cell receptor beta chains were all read from a single sample in a study of technical replicates of blood from a few donors. Here immunoSEQ multiplex PCR was the method, and the copy in TCRdb shows in-frame clones only, minus some. The sample has 60,000 to 65,000 clones, 80% to 90% seen once. The sample was PBMCs. The source is a human donor in good health. Some clones in this sample may be carry-over from other donors' samples.

The rearrangement joins TRBV5-1 to TRBJ1-1; D is perhaps TRBD1 (6 bases). The CDR3 has 16 residues. V lost 6 bases, J lost 5 bases, and 23 bases lay in between. Germline lookup yields CDR1 SGHRS and CDR2 YFSETQ. As DNA, the CDR3 is TGCGCCAGCACCCTGGGGGGGGCTAATGTAGGGACTGAAGCTTTCTTT. This sequence encodes CASTLGGANVGTEAFF.

The gene calls are TRBV4-3 and TRBJ1-1; 8 bases are a match to TRBD1. The V gene end was trimmed by 4 bases and the J gene end by 6 bases; junction bases not matched to a gene: 10. Germline loops: CDR1 LGHNA, CDR2 YSLEER. The CDR3 extends over 15 amino acids. The CDR3 DNA is TGCGCCAGCAGCCGAAATCAACAGGGGGGATCTGAAGCTTTCTTT. Amino acids: CASSRNQQGGSEAFF.

This clone was found a few times. The J gene is TRBJ1-1, the V gene TRBV6-5, with a tentative D call TRBD1 (5 bases). CDR3 length equals 15 residues. The germline V gene has CDR1 MNHEY and CDR2 SVGAGI. The V gene lost 0 bases and the J gene lost 5 bases, with 13 bases spanning the gap. CDR3 loop: CASSYSGQGRTEAFF. CDR3 nucleotide sequence: TGTGCCAGCAGTTACTCGGGCCAGGGAAGGACTGAAGCTTTCTTT.

This clone was seen a single time. The J gene is TRBJ2-5, the V gene TRBV6-5; 7 bases fit TRBD1. J gave up 2 bases and V 2 bases, and 5 bases lay outside the gene matches. Germline assignment: CDR1 MNHEY and CDR2 SVGAGI. The CDR3 is 15 residues long. The CDR3 is CASSYTPGQQETQYF. CDR3 in DNA: TGTGCCAGCAGTTACACCCCGGGACAGCAAGAGACCCAGTACTTC.

This chain links TRBV9 with TRBJ2-1; TRBD1 might be the D (5 bases). This CDR3 spans 15 amino acids. Germline V lookup: CDR1 SGDLS, CDR2 YYNGEE. Trimming left V 2 bases short and J 2 bases short, with 11 bases between. This CDR3 is CASSVTGHPYNEQFF. For the CDR3, the DNA is TGTGCCAGCAGCGTCACCGGACACCCCTACAATGAGCAGTTCTTC.

The chain is built from TRBV6-5 and TRBJ1-3; D is unclear. Germline V gene sequence: CDR1 MNHEY, CDR2 SVGAGI. Between the trimmed V and J ends, which lost 0 bases and 0 bases, there was a span of 6 bases. The CDR3 totals 15 residues. The CDR3 coding sequence is TGTGCCAGCAGTTACTCGATAGACTCTGGAAACACCATATATTTT. Translated: CASSYSIDSGNTIYF.

This clone occurred once. This chain connects TRBV6-5 to TRBJ2-1; tentative D call: TRBD1 (5 bases). CDR3 length: 16 residues. Between the trimmed V and J ends, which lost 2 bases and 7 bases, there was a span of 18 bases. CDR1 and CDR2 (germline): MNHEY, SVGAGI. This CDR3 reads CASSYPRRQGGNEQFF. CDR3 bases: TGTGCCAGCAGTTACCCTCGACGGCAGGGCGGTAATGAGCAGTTCTTC.

The V call is TRBV25-1, the J call TRBJ1-6; TRBD1 aligns across 7 bases. J lost 7 bases, V lost 8 bases, and 5 bases had no gene match. CDR1 is MGHDK and CDR2 is SYGVNS in the germline V gene. The CDR3 has 13 residues. CDR3: CASQQGGNSPLHF. The CDR3, as DNA: TGTGCCAGCCAACAAGGGGGCAATTCACCCCTCCACTTT.

The chain employs TRBV5-1 and TRBJ1-1, with 8 nucleotides matching TRBD1. The ends lost 0 bases at V and 8 bases at J; junction bases unmatched: 9. Germline V gene data show CDR1 as SGHRS and CDR2 as YFSETQ. The CDR3 is 15 residues long. DNA for the CDR3: TGCGCCAGCAGCTTGGGGACAGGGCTGAACGAGGAAGCTTTCTTT. This translates into CASSLGTGLNEEAFF. Complete variable domain (other parts from reference TRBV5-1 and TRBJ1-1): KAGVTQTPRYLIKTRGQQVTLSCSPISGHRSVSWYQQTPGQGLQFLFEYFSETQRNKGNFPGRFSGRQFSNSRSEMNVSTLELGDSALYLCASSLGTGLNEEAFFGQGTRLTVV.

This clone was observed a single time. The rearrangement links TRBV7-2 to TRBJ2-3, with 9 bases matching TRBD2. From germline, CDR1 is SGHTA and CDR2 FQGNSA. J gave up 0 bases and V 5 bases, and 9 bases lay outside the gene matches. The CDR3 sequence is 17 residues long. CDR3 amino acids: CASSRVLAGLSTDTQYF. Here the CDR3 DNA reads TGTGCCAGCAGCCGGGTCCTAGCGGGACTTAGCACAGATACGCAGTATTTT.

This chain connects TRBV5-1 to TRBJ1-6, with 8 bases lining up with TRBD1. There are 16 residues in the CDR3. The V and J ends lost 4 bases and 2 bases, in that order; junction bases with no gene match: 5. Germline V gene lookup returns CDR1 SGHRS and CDR2 YFSETQ. CDR3 protein: CASSRGQVPYNSPLHF. CDR3 coding DNA: TGCGCCAGCAGCAGGGGACAGGTGCCCTATAATTCACCCCTCCACTTT.

The genes are TRBV7-2 and TRBJ2-6; 9 nucleotides agree with TRBD1. J lost 6 bases, V lost 5 bases, and 14 bases had no gene match. CDR1 and CDR2 (germline): SGHTA, FQGNSA. The CDR3 consists of 18 residues. The CDR3 sequence: CASSKPGTGIYEANVLTF. CDR3 bases: TGTGCCAGCAGCAAACCCGGGACAGGGATTTACGAGGCCAACGTCCTGACTTTC.

J is TRBJ2-5 and V is TRBV7-2; a possible D gene is TRBD2 (5 bases). V was cut by 8 bases and J by 5 bases, with 15 bases left in between. In germline, CDR1 is SGHTA, CDR2 FQGNSA. CDR3 length equals 13 residues. As DNA, the CDR3 is TGTGCCAGCGGTCGTGGGAGTCGGGAGACCCAGTACTTC. Translation: CASGRGSRETQYF.

This clone is a singleton in its sample. The same CDR3 also results from other DNA sequences found in this sample. The rearrangement uses TRBV5-1 and TRBJ2-3, with 7 bases matching TRBD2. CDR3 length: 15 residues. V lost 0 bases and J lost 2; bases outside the gene matches: 3. Germline V gene sequence: CDR1 SGHRS, CDR2 YFSETQ. CDR3 sequence: CASSLAGGSTDTQYF. CDR3 sequence (DNA): TGCGCCAGCAGCTTGGCGGGAGGCTCCACAGATACGCAGTATTTT.

The rearrangement joins TRBV20-1 to TRBJ1-4; D uncertain. CDR1 is DFQATT and CDR2 is SNEGSKA in the germline V gene (reference sequence). The CDR3 is 11 amino acids. The V and J ends lost 5 bases and 7 bases respectively, with 8 bases between them. The chain's CDR3 is CSAVRSEKLFF. CDR3 DNA sequence: TGCAGTGCTGTCAGAAGTGAAAAACTGTTTTTT.

This clone turned up a few times. The chain combines TRBV4-2 with TRBJ1-3; maybe TRBD1 (6 bases). Germline values: CDR1 LGHNA, CDR2 YNFKEQ. CDR3 length equals 17 residues. The V gene lost 4 bases and the J gene lost 4 bases, with 20 bases spanning the gap. The CDR3 loop is CASSLDLIQGDGNTIYF. The CDR3 DNA reads as TGTGCCAGCAGCCTCGACCTGATACAGGGAGACGGAAACACCATATATTTT.

This clone was seen only once. CDR3 amino acids: CASSPDREYGYTF. The CDR3 region has the DNA TGTGCCAGCTCACCTGACAGGGAATATGGCTACACCTTC. This chain uses TRBV18 with TRBJ1-2; 7 bases are a match to TRBD1. CDR1 is KGHSH and CDR2 is LQKENI in the germline V gene. The junction had 3 bases not matched to a gene; V was cut back by 3 bases and J by 5 bases. This CDR3 contains 13 residues. Based on the CDR3 plus reference TRBV18 and TRBJ1-2, the full variable domain is NAGVMQNPRHLVRRRGQEARLRCSPMKGHSHVYWYRQLPEEGLKFMVYLQKENIIDESGMPKERFSAEFPKEGPSILRIQQVVRGDSAAYFCASSPDREYGYTFGSGTRLTVV.

V is TRBV7-9 and J is TRBJ1-2; D possibly corresponds to TRBD1 (5 bases). Trimming removed 2 bases from V and 7 bases from J, with 8 bases in between. The germline V gene encodes CDR1 SEHNR and CDR2 FQNEAQ (reference sequence). The CDR3 extends over 12 amino acids. The CDR3 is CASSLPDSGYTF. The CDR3 DNA follows: TGTGCCAGCAGCTTACCAGACAGTGGCTACACCTTC.

The chain joins TRBV27 to TRBJ1-5; perhaps TRBD1 as D (6 bases). CDR3 length: 15 residues. The ends were cut back, 4 bases at V and 2 bases at J, with 12 bases in the middle. CDR1 MNHEY and CDR2 SMNVEV come from the germline V gene (reference sequence). DNA for the CDR3: TGTGCCAGCAGTTATGGCAGGGGAGGCAATCAGCCCCAGCATTTT. It specifies CASSYGRGGNQPQHF.

V and J are TRBV4-1 and TRBJ2-7, with 12 nucleotides matching TRBD1. This CDR3 is 15 amino acids long. The V gene end was trimmed by 5 bases and the J gene end by 4 bases; junction bases not matched to a gene: 6. Germline CDR1 MGHRA, CDR2 YSYEKL. Here the CDR3 reads CASSAGQGAVYEQYF. In DNA, the CDR3 is TGCGCCAGCAGCGCGGGACAGGGGGCGGTTTACGAGCAGTACTTC.

This sequence joins TRBV9 and TRBJ2-1; possibly TRBD2 for D (7 bases). V was cut by 6 bases and J by 9 bases, with 16 bases left in between. The germline V gene has CDR1 SGDLS and CDR2 YYNGEE. The CDR3 sequence is 13 residues long. CDR3 DNA sequence: TGTGCCAGCACCGCGGGGGCCTGGGGTGAGCAGTTCTTC. This sequence encodes CASTAGAWGEQFF. The full variable domain, with the rest looked up from reference TRBV9 and TRBJ2-1, is DSGVTQTPKHLITATGQRVTLRCSPRSGDLSVYWYQQSLDQGLQFLIQYYNGEERAKGNILERFSAQQFPDLHSELNLSSLELGDSALYFCASTAGAWGEQFFGPGTRLTVL.

This clone was seen a few times. V usage is TRBV9 and J usage is TRBJ1-1; D remains ambiguous. CDR1 SGDLS and CDR2 YYNGEE come from the germline V gene. V was shortened by 0 bases and J by 6 bases, with 9 bases between the two germline ends. CDR3 length: 13 residues. The CDR3 spells CASSVVPGSEAFF. The CDR3 bases are TGTGCCAGCAGCGTAGTTCCCGGGTCTGAAGCTTTCTTT. Using reference TRBV9 and TRBJ1-1 for the parts outside the CDR3, the full variable domain is DSGVTQTPKHLITATGQRVTLRCSPRSGDLSVYWYQQSLDQGLQFLIQYYNGEERAKGNILERFSAQQFPDLHSELNLSSLELGDSALYFCASSVVPGSEAFFGQGTRLTVV.

J is TRBJ2-4 and V is TRBV2; D is uncertain. Trimming removed 4 bases from V and 7 bases from J, with 11 bases in between. The CDR3 runs 13 residues. Germline V gene data show CDR1 as SNHLY and CDR2 as FYNNEI. CDR3 residues: CASSVNSGNIQYF. The CDR3 coding sequence is TGTGCCAGCAGTGTAAACAGTGGGAACATTCAGTACTTC. The full variable domain, completed using reference TRBV2 and TRBJ2-4, is EPEVTQTPSHQVTQMGQEVILRCVPISNHLYFYWYRQILGQKVEFLVSFYNNEISEKSEIFDDQFSVERPDGSNFTLKIRSTKLEDSAMYFCASSVNSGNIQYFGAGTRLSVL.

This clone is medium-sized. This sequence joins TRBV5-1 and TRBJ2-7; 10 bases fit TRBD2. The CDR3 is made up of 20 amino acids. Trimming took 7 bases from V and 4 from J; bases not matched to a gene: 26. Germline loops: CDR1 SGHRS, CDR2 YFSETQ. The CDR3 spells CASSPTSWFQTSGRLYEQYF. The CDR3 bases are TGCGCCAGCTCACCGACATCTTGGTTTCAGACTAGCGGGCGACTGTACGAGCAGTACTTC.

The chain uses TRBV7-9 and TRBJ1-6; D is unresolved. V was shortened by 4 bases and J by 3 bases, with 10 bases between the two germline ends. Germline CDR1 and CDR2: SEHNR and FQNEAQ (reference sequence). The CDR3 consists of 15 residues. The CDR3 nucleotides are TGTGCCAGCAGCTCCCAGGCCGTCTATAATTCACCCCTCCACTTT. Translated: CASSSQAVYNSPLHF.

CDR3: CASSPQVGAESEETQYF. For the CDR3, the DNA is TGTGCCAGCAGCCCTCAAGTGGGAGCGGAGTCGGAAGAGACCCAGTACTTC. The chain recombines TRBV9 with TRBJ2-5, with D perhaps TRBD2 (5 bases). The CDR3 is 17 residues long. V gave up 4 bases and J gave up 3 bases, with 22 bases separating them. Germline lookup yields CDR1 SGDLS and CDR2 YYNGEE.

The chain uses TRBV5-6 and TRBJ2-5; 7 bases match TRBD2. The CDR3 contains 14 residues. The germline CDR1 and CDR2 sequences are SGHDT and YYEEEE. The V segment lost 4 bases and the J segment 3 bases; nucleotides outside the gene matches: 6. The CDR3, as DNA: TGTGCCAGCAGCCTTGGACTAGGGGAAGAGACCCAGTACTTC. Translated, it gives CASSLGLGEETQYF.